The 11 T cell receptor beta chains reported below all come from one sample, sequenced in a study of vaccination and CD4 T cells after COVID-19. The antigens of these receptors remain unknown. The treatment: roughly 11-day PBMC culture with coronavirus spike peptide pools or control peptides (ViraFEST assay). The assay that was used to sequence DNA from cultured CD4+ T cells was the Oncomine TCR Beta short-read assay. TCRdb itself ran the PCR reads through MiXCR, one entry per CDR3 protein. Of 28,000 or so distinct CDR3 sequences listed, approximately 44% were seen once; the top ten hold about 11%. The sample was CD4+ T cells from blood, cultured in vitro. The receptors derive from a human donor who had recovered from COVID-19.

This chain joins TRBV20-1 and TRBJ2-5; 7 positions match TRBD1. Per the germline V gene, CDR1 is DFQATT and CDR2 is SNEGSKA (reference sequence). Losses at the gene ends were 6 bases for V and 4 bases for J; bases not matched to a gene: 8. This CDR3 spans 13 amino acids. The CDR3 DNA follows: TGCAGTGCCCATAGGGGGACAGTAGAGACCCAGTACTTC. Protein: CSAHRGTVETQYF.

This clonotype was found a few times. The chain combines TRBV15 with TRBJ1-5; 9 bases match TRBD1. CDR1 and CDR2 from the germline V gene are LNHNV and YYDKDF (reference sequence). Trimming cost V 0 bases and J 5 bases; bases outside gene matches: 8. This CDR3 is built from 17 residues. CDR3 residues: CATSRDGTGTLHQPQHF. Written as DNA, the CDR3 is TGTGCCACCAGCAGAGATGGGACAGGGACCCTACATCAGCCCCAGCATTTT.

This clonotype came up a few times. The V and J genes are TRBV7-9 and TRBJ1-1; D gene ambiguous. The CDR3 runs to 14 residues. Trimming removed 5 bases from V and 5 bases from J, with 15 bases in between. Germline V CDR1 and CDR2: SEHNR, FQNEAQ (reference sequence). The CDR3 spells CASSPLQEGTEAFF. The CDR3, as DNA: TGTGCCAGCAGCCCACTTCAGGAGGGTACTGAAGCTTTCTTT.

As DNA, the CDR3 is TGTGCCAGCTCACCACCAGCCACCACAGATACGCAGTATTTT. This sequence encodes CASSPPATTDTQYF. The gene calls are TRBV18 and TRBJ2-3; D remains unclear. Germline V gene lookup returns CDR1 KGHSH and CDR2 LQKENI. V shed 0 bases and J shed 2 bases, with 6 bases lying between them. This CDR3 is 14 amino acids long.

The chain links TRBV6-1 to TRBJ1-5; possible D gene TRBD1, 6 bases. Trimming removed 5 bases from V and 4 bases from J, with 9 bases in between. This CDR3 contains 13 residues. In germline, CDR1 is MNHNS, CDR2 SASEGT. CDR3: CASSTGQNQPQHF. The CDR3 DNA is TGTGCCAGCAGTACAGGACAGAATCAGCCCCAGCATTTT.

This clonotype was detected only a few times. The V and J genes are TRBV7-3 and TRBJ1-2, with 11 bases aligning to TRBD1. The CDR3 covers 15 residues. Germline lookup yields CDR1 SGHTA and CDR2 FQGTGA. With 5 bases clipped from V and 7 bases from J, the junction kept 9 bases outside the gene matches. The CDR3 nucleotides are TGTGCCAGCAGCCCACGGACAGGGGGCGCGGGTGGCTACACCTTC. Translating gives CASSPRTGGAGGYTF.

Only a few counts were recorded for this clonotype. The gene calls are TRBV6-1 and TRBJ1-2; weak D call: TRBD1 (6 bases). The CDR3 length is 14 residues. The germline CDR1 and CDR2 sequences are MNHNS and SASEGT. V lost 2 bases to trimming and J lost 4 bases, with 11 bases between them. CDR3 DNA: TGTGCCAGCAGTGAATCCGGCAGGGGCTATGGCTACACCTTC. Translating gives CASSESGRGYGYTF.

This chain links TRBV28 with TRBJ1-5, with a tentative D call TRBD1 (6 bases). The CDR3 is 20 residues long. CDR1 MDHEN and CDR2 SYDVKM come from the germline V gene. The germline V and J ends were trimmed by 6 bases and 1 base, with 28 bases remaining between them. CDR3 sequence: CASSNQGGTYPSRSNQPQHF. CDR3 coding DNA: TGTGCCAGCAGCAATCAGGGAGGGACATACCCCTCTAGAAGCAATCAGCCCCAGCATTTT.

The rearrangement joins TRBV7-2 to TRBJ1-4, with 9 bases aligning to TRBD1. Germline trimming cut 5 bases from V and 8 bases from J; bases unmatched to any gene: 6. Per the germline V gene, CDR1 is SGHTA and CDR2 is FQGNSA. CDR3 size: 14 residues. The CDR3: CASSPTGGREKLFF. Written as DNA, the CDR3 is TGTGCCAGCAGCCCGACAGGGGGACGGGAAAAACTGTTTTTT.

V is TRBV20-1 and J is TRBJ2-2; TRBD1 is a possible D gene (5 bases). The CDR3 has 11 residues. The germline V and J ends were trimmed by 6 bases and 7 bases, with 9 bases remaining between them. Germline assignment: CDR1 DFQATT and CDR2 SNEGSKA (reference sequence). The CDR3 DNA sequence: TGCAGTGCCTCAGGGATCGGGGAGCTGTTTTTT. Its protein is CSASGIGELFF.

This chain connects TRBV7-3 to TRBJ1-1; D is possibly TRBD1 (5 bases). The V end was cut by 1 base, the J end by 9 bases, with 12 bases between. Germline CDR1 and CDR2: SGHTA and FQGTGA. The CDR3 has 13 residues. This CDR3 is CASSLNRGRKAFF. The CDR3, as DNA: TGTGCCAGCAGCTTAAATCGGGGACGAAAAGCTTTCTTT.